Presented here are 11 T cell receptor beta chains from one specimen sequenced in a study of shared clonotypes between healthy human individuals. The assay was immunoSEQ multiplex PCR, and TCRdb's table has in-frame clones only and misses some. Here the sample spans 2 million to 2.5 million clones, more than 85% being singletons. Sequencing was carried out using naive CD4+ T cells from PBMCs. Subset specified: CD45RA+ positively selected. Receptors were obtained from a man between 18 and 29 years old in good health. Some clones in this sample may be carry-over from other donors' samples.

This chain joins TRBV29-1 and TRBJ2-5; 8 nucleotides align to TRBD1. Germline loops: CDR1 SQVTM, CDR2 ANQGSEA. There are 13 residues in the CDR3. With 3 bases clipped from V and 5 bases from J, the junction kept 5 bases outside the gene matches. DNA of the CDR3: TGCAGCGTTGACAGGGGGCCTGCTGAGACCCAGTACTTC. It translates to CSVDRGPAETQYF.

This clone occurred a few times. The chain joins TRBV6-1 to TRBJ1-2; TRBD1 agrees at 8 bases. With V trimmed by 2 bases and J by 3 bases, 5 bases remained unmatched. The germline V gene has CDR1 MNHNS and CDR2 SASEGT. The CDR3 totals 15 residues. CDR3 residues: CASSESRGPDYGYTF. The CDR3 nucleotides are TGTGCCAGCAGTGAATCCAGGGGGCCGGACTATGGCTACACCTTC.

This sequence joins TRBV5-1 and TRBJ2-5; 8 bases match TRBD1. Germline-derived CDR1 and CDR2 are SGHRS and YFSETQ. The ends lost 1 base at V and 5 bases at J; junction bases unmatched: 7. This CDR3 contains 15 residues. The CDR3 DNA sequence: TGCGCCAGCAGCTTGAGTCAGGGGGCTTCTGAGACCCAGTACTTC. Amino acid sequence: CASSLSQGASETQYF. Together with reference TRBV5-1 and TRBJ2-5, the CDR3 gives the full variable domain: KAGVTQTPRYLIKTRGQQVTLSCSPISGHRSVSWYQQTPGQGLQFLFEYFSETQRNKGNFPGRFSGRQFSNSRSEMNVSTLELGDSALYLCASSLSQGASETQYFGPGTRLLVL.

This clone was observed once. The V and J genes are TRBV2 and TRBJ2-1, with 8 bases identical to TRBD1. The CDR3 covers 14 residues. The V and J ends lost 1 base and 9 bases, in that order; junction bases with no gene match: 5. Germline CDR1 reads SNHLY; CDR2 reads FYNNEI. For the CDR3, the DNA is TGTGCCAGCAGTGAAGGGACAGGGAATGCTGAGCAGTTCTTC. This encodes CASSEGTGNAEQFF.

The chain links TRBV2 to TRBJ2-7, with D perhaps being TRBD1 or TRBD2 (7 bases each). Germline values: CDR1 SNHLY, CDR2 FYNNEI. The CDR3 sequence is 14 residues long. V was trimmed by 3 bases and J by 3 bases, leaving 12 bases between them. The DNA for the CDR3 is TGTGCCAGCAGTGATGCCAGGGGGGGCTACGAGCAGTACTTC. Encoded protein: CASSDARGGYEQYF.

The gene calls are TRBV27 and TRBJ2-5; no reliable D call. Germline V gene data show CDR1 as MNHEY and CDR2 as SMNVEV (reference sequence). The CDR3 covers 13 residues. V was shortened by 6 bases and J by 3 bases, with 11 bases between the two germline ends. In nucleotides, the CDR3 is TGTGCCAGCAGGTCCGGGTGGGAAGAGACCCAGTACTTC. This gives the protein CASRSGWEETQYF.

This chain joins TRBV4-2 and TRBJ2-3; perhaps TRBD2 as D (6 bases). Trimming took 1 base from V and 1 from J, leaving 9 bases between them. The CDR3 extends over 15 amino acids. Germline V lookup: CDR1 LGHNA, CDR2 YNFKEQ. CDR3 in amino acids: CASSQGASGTDTQYF. In DNA, the CDR3 is TGTGCCAGCAGCCAAGGGGCTAGCGGCACAGATACGCAGTATTTT.

The V and J genes are TRBV4-2 and TRBJ2-7; no clear D. The CDR3 is 14 residues long. Trimming left V 0 bases short and J 0 bases short, with 6 bases between. CDR1 and CDR2 from the germline V gene are LGHNA and YNFKEQ. In DNA, the CDR3 is TGTGCCAGCAGCCAAGACTTGCGCTCCTACGAGCAGTACTTC. It encodes CASSQDLRSYEQYF.

The chain couples TRBV28 to TRBJ1-1; D possibly corresponds to TRBD1 (5 bases). There are 17 residues in the CDR3. Per germline, CDR1 MDHEN and CDR2 SYDVKM. Between the trimmed V and J ends, which lost 3 bases and 6 bases, there was a span of 23 bases. CDR3: CASSFLQRGKGISEAFF. CDR3 bases: TGTGCCAGCAGTTTCCTTCAGCGGGGCAAGGGAATTTCTGAAGCTTTCTTT. Based on the CDR3 plus reference TRBV28 and TRBJ1-1, the full variable domain is DVKVTQSSRYLVKRTGEKVFLECVQDMDHENMFWYRQDPGLGLRLIYFSYDVKMKEKGDIPEGYSVSREKKERFSLILESASTNQTSMYLCASSFLQRGKGISEAFFGQGTRLTVV.

The count of this clone is one. The V call is TRBV7-3, the J call TRBJ2-2, with 7 bases identical to TRBD1. CDR1 is SGHTA, CDR2 FQGTGA, per germline. V lost 7 bases and J lost 7; bases outside the gene matches: 6. The CDR3 is 13 residues long. The DNA of the CDR3 is TGTGCCAGCAACGAGGGGGCCAGCGGGGAGCTGTTTTTT. Translation gives CASNEGASGELFF.

The V and J genes are TRBV28 and TRBJ2-7; D call uncertain. This CDR3 region has 13 residues. Trimming shortened V by 2 bases and J by 7 bases, and 12 bases separated the two germline ends. Looked up from germline, CDR1 is MDHEN and CDR2 is SYDVKM. The CDR3 DNA reads as TGTGCCAGCAGTTTACTGGTTCCGCTTGAGCAGTACTTC. This gives the protein CASSLLVPLEQYF.